These 26 T cell receptor beta chains were sequenced from one sample in a study of beta chain features in type 1 diabetes. Points from the study as a whole: In every one of the four CD4+ subsets, TCRB CDR3s were moderately but significantly shorter in Type 1 diabetes patients.

For these receptors, no antigen is known. The investigators reverse transcribed all of the isolated RNA, so they sequenced expressed TCRB transcripts. Clones were read by immunoSEQ multiplex PCR, and TCRdb kept only the in-frame ones, dropping some. The table includes approximately 170,000 clones, roughly 8% detected once. The source material was central memory CD4+ T cells from blood. The receptor set was obtained from a man younger than 30 with type 1 diabetes.

This chain links TRBV7-2 with TRBJ1-5, with TRBD1 matching 7 bases. The CDR3 totals 14 residues. After removal of 5 bases from V and 1 base from J, the junction contained 2 bases not matched to a gene. CDR1 SGHTA and CDR2 FQGNSA come from the germline V gene. The CDR3 loop is CASSTGQSNQPQHF. CDR3 coding DNA: TGTGCCAGCAGCACGGGACAGAGCAATCAGCCCCAGCATTTT.

This clone was counted ten times or more. V usage is TRBV6-6 and J usage is TRBJ1-2; no reliable D call. V lost 7 bases and J 8 bases, leaving 17 bases between the germline ends. CDR3 size: 13 residues. Looked up from germline, CDR1 is MNHNY and CDR2 is SVGAGI (reference sequence). CDR3 sequence (DNA): TGTGCCAGCAATCGTGGACTCACGGAAGGCTACACCTTC. Translating it yields CASNRGLTEGYTF.

The J gene is TRBJ2-5, the V gene TRBV7-2; no definite D call. V was clipped by 6 bases and J by 2 bases, with 13 bases between them. The CDR3 sequence is 14 residues long. Germline V gene sequence: CDR1 SGHTA, CDR2 FQGNSA. The CDR3 DNA reads TGTGCCAGCAGTCCTTCTCGTGTACAAGAGACCCAGTACTTC. Translated, it gives CASSPSRVQETQYF.

V and J are TRBV5-1 and TRBJ2-1; tentative D call: TRBD1 (5 bases). Germline assignment: CDR1 SGHRS and CDR2 YFSETQ. The CDR3 is 14 residues long. The ends were cut back, 2 bases at V and 10 bases at J, with 16 bases in the middle. Here the CDR3 reads CASSFGAPEEEQFF. The CDR3, as DNA: TGCGCCAGCAGCTTTGGGGCTCCTGAAGAAGAGCAGTTCTTC. The variable domain in full, with the rest retrieved from reference TRBV5-1 and TRBJ2-1, is KAGVTQTPRYLIKTRGQQVTLSCSPISGHRSVSWYQQTPGQGLQFLFEYFSETQRNKGNFPGRFSGRQFSNSRSEMNVSTLELGDSALYLCASSFGAPEEEQFFGPGTRLTVL.

The rearrangement links TRBV2 to TRBJ2-2; 12 nucleotides match TRBD2. Per germline, CDR1 SNHLY and CDR2 FYNNEI. The V and J ends lost 7 bases and 6 bases, in that order; junction bases with no gene match: 12. The CDR3 has 17 residues. CDR3 sequence (DNA): TGTGCCAGCAAGGGATTAGGGGGACTAGCGGGCGCCGGGGAGCTGTTTTTT. Translating gives CASKGLGGLAGAGELFF.

This clone was seen a handful of times. The V and J genes are TRBV4-3 and TRBJ2-2; possibly TRBD2 for D (5 bases). CDR1 and CDR2 from the germline V gene are LGHNA and YSLEER. The germline V and J ends were trimmed by 3 bases and 4 bases, with 9 bases remaining between them. This CDR3 is built from 14 residues. The CDR3 loop reads CASSQTTFTGELFF. In DNA, the CDR3 is TGCGCCAGCAGCCAGACTACATTCACCGGGGAGCTGTTTTTT.

V usage is TRBV2 and J usage is TRBJ2-2, with D possibly TRBD1 on 6 matching bases. Germline V CDR1 and CDR2: SNHLY, FYNNEI. CDR3 length: 14 residues. V was clipped by 10 bases and J by 2 bases, with 14 bases between them. The CDR3 DNA is TGTGCCATCTCCGGGACAACTAACACCGGGGAGCTGTTTTTT. Translating it yields CAISGTTNTGELFF.

The chain uses TRBV4-3 and TRBJ2-1; tentatively, D is TRBD2 (6 bases). V was cut by 2 bases and J by 5 bases, with 16 bases left in between. Germline V gene lookup returns CDR1 LGHNA and CDR2 YSLEER. The CDR3 is 16 residues long. CDR3 bases: TGCGCCAGCAGCCAAAGGATTGGGGGGTGGAACAATGAGCAGTTCTTC. Translation gives CASSQRIGGWNNEQFF.

The chain is built from TRBV7-9 and TRBJ2-7; the D gene is possibly TRBD1 (6 bases). The V end was cut by 3 bases, the J end by 5 bases, with 11 bases between. CDR1 SEHNR and CDR2 FQNEAQ come from the germline V gene (reference sequence). The CDR3 consists of 13 residues. The CDR3 DNA reads TGTGCCAGCAGCTTCTCAGGGGATCACGAGCAGTACTTC. Amino acids: CASSFSGDHEQYF.

A few counts support this clone. The CDR3 sequence is CACPGGGEGGYTF. The DNA for the CDR3 is TGTGCCTGCCCCGGAGGGGGCGAGGGTGGCTACACCTTC. The genes are TRBV30 and TRBJ1-2; TRBD1 agrees at 7 bases. With 6 bases clipped from V and 7 bases from J, the junction kept 11 bases outside the gene matches. From germline, CDR1 is GTSNPN and CDR2 SVGIG (reference sequence). CDR3 length: 13 amino acids. The whole variable domain, remainder taken from reference TRBV30 and TRBJ1-2, is SQTIHQWPATLVQPVGSPLSLECTVEGTSNPNLYWYRQAAGRGLQLLFYSVGIGQISSEVPQNLSASRPQDRQFILSSKKLLLSDSGFYLCACPGGGEGGYTFGSGTRLTVV.

This clone was observed a few times. The CDR3 DNA follows: TGCGCCAGCAGCTTGGGAGGGACAGGAAGATACGAGCAGTACTTC. Protein product: CASSLGGTGRYEQYF. The chain is built from TRBV5-1 and TRBJ2-7, with TRBD1 matching over 8 bases. CDR1 is SGHRS, CDR2 YFSETQ, per germline. The CDR3 totals 15 residues. The ends lost 0 bases at V and 4 bases at J; junction bases unmatched: 6.

This clone was seen a handful of times. The junction departs from the called germline gene at one end, perhaps through a read error. This chain uses TRBV10-3 with TRBJ2-7, with no clear D. There are 11 residues in the CDR3. Germline V CDR1 and CDR2: ENHRY, SYGVKD. In nucleotides, the CDR3 is TGTGCCAGCAGTTACCTTTTCGAGGAGTACTTC. It translates to CASSYLFEEYF.

This clone came up a few times. The chain joins TRBV14 to TRBJ2-3; 7 positions agree with TRBD2. Germline CDR1 SGHDN, CDR2 FVKESK. Trimming took 5 bases from V and 4 from J; bases not matched to a gene: 15. The CDR3 extends over 17 amino acids. CDR3 loop: CASSLRSTSVYADTQYF. CDR3 coding DNA: TGTGCCAGCAGCTTAAGAAGCACTAGCGTTTATGCAGATACGCAGTATTTT.

This clone was seen a handful of times. V usage is TRBV6-1 and J usage is TRBJ2-7; 7 nucleotides agree with TRBD2. CDR3 length equals 13 residues. Germline CDR1 reads MNHNS; CDR2 reads SASEGT. With V trimmed by 8 bases and J by 4 bases, 8 bases remained unmatched. CDR3 sequence reads: CASRRLASYEQYF. The CDR3 DNA sequence: TGTGCCAGCCGGAGACTAGCATCGTACGAGCAGTACTTC.

This clone turned up a few times. The rearrangement uses TRBV5-1 and TRBJ2-7; 9 nucleotides match TRBD2. CDR1 and CDR2 (germline): SGHRS, YFSETQ. This CDR3 region has 16 residues. V gave up 5 bases and J gave up 1 base; unmatched junction bases: 10. This CDR3 reads CASSVDSGSVSYEQYF. In nucleotides, the CDR3 is TGCGCCAGCAGTGTGGATAGCGGGAGCGTTTCCTACGAGCAGTACTTC.

J is TRBJ1-2 and V is TRBV19; 7 positions agree with TRBD1. V dropped 5 bases and J dropped 0; count of bases not matched to a gene: 9. The CDR3 is 16 residues long. Germline V gene sequence: CDR1 LNHDA, CDR2 SQIVND (reference sequence). CDR3 in DNA: TGTGCCAGTAGTCTACAGGGGATAGGATCTAACTATGGCTACACCTTC. Protein: CASSLQGIGSNYGYTF.

V gene TRBV9 combines with J gene TRBJ1-2; perhaps TRBD1 as D (5 bases). CDR1 is SGDLS, CDR2 YYNGEE, per germline. This CDR3 has 14 residues. V gave up 2 bases and J gave up 6 bases, with 14 bases separating them. CDR3 in DNA: TGTGCCAGCAGCGTCAAACCAGGGTGGGATGGCTACACCTTC. It is translated as CASSVKPGWDGYTF.

This chain links TRBV7-2 with TRBJ1-1; D gene uncertain. V was clipped by 4 bases and J by 4 bases, with 7 bases between them. The CDR3 runs 12 residues. The germline V gene encodes CDR1 SGHTA and CDR2 FQGNSA. CDR3 protein: CASSWEGTEAFF. DNA for the CDR3: TGTGCCAGCAGCTGGGAGGGCACTGAAGCTTTCTTT.

The chain has TRBV7-9 and TRBJ2-7; the D gene is possibly TRBD2 (7 bases). The CDR3 consists of 15 residues. V was clipped by 1 base and J by 4 bases, with 14 bases between them. The germline CDR1 and CDR2 sequences are SEHNR and FQNEAQ (reference sequence). The CDR3 here is CASSLEGGSAYEQYF. The CDR3 DNA reads TGTGCCAGCAGCTTAGAGGGGGGGTCGGCGTACGAGCAGTACTTC.

This clone has a handful of counts. The chain employs TRBV7-2 and TRBJ1-1; no firm D call. The V gene's germline CDR1 is SGHTA and CDR2 FQGNSA. The length of the CDR3 is 15 residues. V lost 1 base and J 0 bases, leaving 9 bases between the germline ends. CDR3 DNA sequence: TGTGCCAGCAGCTTAGGCGGAGGGATGAACACTGAAGCTTTCTTT. Translating it yields CASSLGGGMNTEAFF. The whole variable domain, filled in from reference TRBV7-2 and TRBJ1-1, reads GAGVSQSPSNKVTEKGKDVELRCDPISGHTALYWYRQSLGQGLEFLIYFQGNSAPDKSGLPSDRFSAERTGGSVSTLTIQRTQQEDSAVYLCASSLGGGMNTEAFFGQGTRLTVV.

This clone has only a few counts. The chain combines TRBV2 with TRBJ2-7; D ambiguous. The CDR3 length is 12 residues. Trimming removed 3 bases at V and 5 bases at J, with 8 bases between. Germline CDR1 and CDR2: SNHLY and FYNNEI. In DNA form, the CDR3 reads TGTGCCAGCAGTGAGGTAGTCGACGAGCAGTACTTC. Protein: CASSEVVDEQYF.

This clone appeared many times. This chain links TRBV2 with TRBJ2-4; 7 bases are shared with TRBD1. The V gene's germline CDR1 is SNHLY and CDR2 FYNNEI. J was trimmed by 3 bases and V by 6 bases; bases with no gene match: 2. This CDR3 is 13 amino acids long. DNA of the CDR3: TGTGCCAGCAGCCGGGACAGCAAAAACATTCAGTACTTC. This gives the protein CASSRDSKNIQYF.

This clone was detected a few times. CDR3 in amino acids: CAGQVDAYEQYF. The CDR3 bases are TGTGCCGGTCAGGTGGATGCCTACGAGCAGTACTTC. The chain combines TRBV6-5 with TRBJ2-7; no reliable D call. CDR1 and CDR2 (germline): MNHEY, SVGAGI. This CDR3 contains 12 residues. The V end was cut by 11 bases, the J end by 2 bases, with 13 bases between.

V gene TRBV11-2 combines with J gene TRBJ1-4; TRBD1 matches at 9 bases. V lost 3 bases to trimming and J lost 8 bases; unmatched junction nucleotides: 7. The length of the CDR3 is 15 residues. CDR1 SGHAT and CDR2 FQNNGV come from the germline V gene. This CDR3 reads CASSFAGQGSEKLFF. The CDR3 DNA reads TGTGCCAGCAGCTTCGCGGGACAGGGTAGCGAAAAACTGTTTTTT.

This clone turned up a few times. The chain links TRBV18 to TRBJ1-1; no firm D call. The V gene lost 3 bases and the J gene lost 0 bases, with 14 bases spanning the gap. The CDR3 is 16 residues long. Germline V gene data show CDR1 as KGHSH and CDR2 as LQKENI. CDR3: CASSPLFGEMNTEAFF. CDR3 DNA sequence: TGTGCCAGCTCACCCCTCTTTGGGGAGATGAACACTGAAGCTTTCTTT.

This clone showed up many times. The chain has TRBV4-3 and TRBJ2-1, with 9 bases that match TRBD2. The germline V gene encodes CDR1 LGHNA and CDR2 YSLEER. Germline trimming cut 1 base from V and 5 bases from J; bases unmatched to any gene: 6. This CDR3 comprises 16 residues. DNA of the CDR3: TGCGCCAGCAGCCAAGTGAGGGGCGGGGGGGACAATGAGCAGTTCTTC. This translates into CASSQVRGGGDNEQFF.